These 24 T cell receptor beta chains came from one sample sequenced in a study of T cells in Graves' hyperthyroidism and ophthalmopathy. There were TCR beta CDR3 regions amplified from RNA transcripts. A set of HTBI primers served as the primers for a first-round RT-PCR of the TCR CDR3. MiXCR, run by TCRdb on the multiplex PCR reads, gives a single entry per CDR3 protein. The sample has 500,000 to 600,000 distinct CDR3 sequences, about 20% seen once. The material sequenced was blood. The receptors were gathered from a man in his forties with Graves' ophthalmopathy.

V gene TRBV19 combines with J gene TRBJ1-5; TRBD1 is a possible D gene (6 bases). Trimming removed 4 bases from V and 6 bases from J, with 19 bases in between. Germline-derived CDR1 and CDR2 are LNHDA and SQIVND (reference sequence). This CDR3 has 16 residues. In nucleotides, the CDR3 is TGTGCCAGTAGTAGGGGCGACTCTAGCAGGGGTCAGCCCCAGCATTTT. As protein: CASSRGDSSRGQPQHF.

This clonotype was observed a few times. Because the CDR3's place on the DNA is in doubt, the DNA is left out and the CDR3 is given as listed by TCRdb. The chain carries TRBV6-9 and TRBJ1-3; the table's D call, TRBD1, has no DNA check behind it. Germline CDR1 is MNHGY and CDR2 is SVAAGI. The CDR3 region is 15 residues in length, termini included. The CDR3 is CASSSSTGSGNTIYF.

This clonotype was counted a few times. The V gene is TRBV2, the J gene TRBJ2-1; 8 nucleotides align to TRBD2. The trim removed 8 bases at V and 0 bases at J, leaving 6 bases unmatched. The length of the CDR3 is 15 residues. In germline, CDR1 is SNHLY, CDR2 FYNNEI. The DNA of the CDR3 is TGTGCCAGCGGGGGCGGGGGGAGCTCCTACAATGAGCAGTTCTTC. It codes for CASGGGGSSYNEQFF.

The table lists this clonotype with many counts. The chain employs TRBV6-6 and TRBJ1-1; no clear D. Trimming took 0 bases from V and 4 from J, leaving 9 bases between them. Germline CDR1 and CDR2: MNHNY and SVGAGI (reference sequence). The CDR3 extends over 14 amino acids. In DNA, the CDR3 is TGTGCCAGCAGTTACTCGTTAATTGCCACTGAAGCTTTCTTT. This encodes CASSYSLIATEAFF.

The chain couples TRBV5-1 to TRBJ1-6, with D tentatively TRBD1 (5 bases). The CDR3 loop spans 14 amino acids. Germline lookup yields CDR1 SGHRS and CDR2 YFSETQ. V shed 2 bases and J shed 9 bases, with 12 bases lying between them. In DNA form, the CDR3 reads TGCGCCAGCAGCTTCGGGCAGGGTAGTTCACCCCTCCACTTT. It translates to CASSFGQGSSPLHF.

This clonotype was detected only a few times. The DNA of the CDR3 is TGTGCCAGCAGTACCGGGACAGGGACTACTGAAGCTTTCTTT. Protein product: CASSTGTGTTEAFF. The J gene is TRBJ1-1, the V gene TRBV6-1; 9 bases match TRBD1. Germline V gene lookup returns CDR1 MNHNS and CDR2 SASEGT. The CDR3 extends over 14 amino acids. Trimming took 5 bases from V and 5 from J; bases not matched to a gene: 6.

V usage is TRBV27 and J usage is TRBJ1-2; the match to TRBD1 covers 8 bases. Germline CDR1 is MNHEY and CDR2 is SMNVEV (reference sequence). This CDR3 comprises 14 residues. With V trimmed by 5 bases and J by 7 bases, 9 bases remained unmatched. The CDR3, as DNA: TGTGCCAGCAGTAACCTCGGACAGGGCTGTGGCTACACCTTC. It translates to CASSNLGQGCGYTF.

This clonotype was recorded at least ten times. The chain recombines TRBV7-9 with TRBJ2-5; D call uncertain. The germline V gene has CDR1 SEHNR and CDR2 FQNEAQ (reference sequence). V was cut by 0 bases and J by 0 bases, with 8 bases left in between. The CDR3 runs to 15 residues. The CDR3 is CASSLAFGYQETQYF. The CDR3 nucleotides are TGTGCCAGCAGCTTAGCGTTTGGCTACCAAGAGACCCAGTACTTC.

This chain uses TRBV10-3 with TRBJ2-5, with TRBD1 matching over 8 bases. This CDR3 spans 17 amino acids. Germline CDR1 is ENHRY and CDR2 is SYGVKD. V gave up 2 bases and J gave up 4 bases; unmatched junction bases: 12. The CDR3: CAISEPPGSGGPETQYF. CDR3 nucleotide sequence: TGTGCCATCAGTGAGCCCCCGGGGTCAGGGGGCCCAGAGACCCAGTACTTC.

The chain combines TRBV19 with TRBJ1-5, with D unresolved. Germline V lookup: CDR1 LNHDA, CDR2 SQIVND (reference sequence). The germline V and J ends were trimmed by 3 bases and 2 bases, with 5 bases remaining between them. The CDR3 totals 13 residues. CDR3 amino acids: CASSISGNQPQHF. DNA for the CDR3: TGTGCCAGTAGTATTTCGGGCAATCAGCCCCAGCATTTT.

V gene TRBV27 combines with J gene TRBJ1-6; the D gene is possibly TRBD1 (5 bases). The CDR3 has 14 residues. Germline loops: CDR1 MNHEY, CDR2 SMNVEV (reference sequence). The V gene lost 2 bases and the J gene lost 10 bases, with 12 bases spanning the gap. CDR3 sequence (DNA): TGTGCCAGCAGTTTAAGGCCCCGGGGGTCACCCCTCCACTTT. Residues: CASSLRPRGSPLHF.

This clonotype has at least ten counts. The V and J genes are TRBV20-1 and TRBJ2-1; 10 bases line up with TRBD1. The CDR3 extends over 14 amino acids. Germline loops: CDR1 DFQATT, CDR2 SNEGSKA (reference sequence). J lost 12 bases, V lost 1 base, and 9 bases had no gene match. CDR3 sequence: CSARGGGGTGVQFF. The DNA for the CDR3 is TGCAGTGCTAGAGGTGGTGGGGGGACAGGGGTGCAGTTCTTC.

This clonotype was detected many times. The rearrangement joins TRBV11-2 to TRBJ2-3; 12 bases are shared with TRBD2. J lost 1 base, V lost 5 bases, and 13 bases had no gene match. Germline CDR1 is SGHAT and CDR2 is FQNNGV. This CDR3 has 19 residues. CDR3 amino acids: CASSLGLAGGGRGTDTQYF. As DNA, the CDR3 is TGTGCCAGCAGCCTCGGGCTAGCGGGGGGGGGACGGGGCACAGATACGCAGTATTTT.

With regard to this clonotype: A much larger clone lies one base from this, so it may be a read error. The rearrangement uses TRBV11-2 and TRBJ2-5; 8 bases agree with TRBD2. There are 16 residues in the CDR3. Germline loops: CDR1 SGHAT, CDR2 FQNNGV. After removal of 4 bases from V and 5 bases from J, the junction contained 12 bases not matched to a gene. The CDR3 region is CASSSSGGPGTETQYF. DNA of the CDR3: TGTGCCAGCAGCTCCTCGGGAGGGCCAGGGACGGAGACCCAGTACTTC.

The chain carries TRBV5-1 and TRBJ2-1; TRBD2 agrees at 7 bases. In germline, CDR1 is SGHRS, CDR2 YFSETQ. The CDR3 consists of 13 residues. V shed 1 base, J shed 7 bases, and the junction held 2 bases outside the gene matches. In nucleotides, the CDR3 is TGCGCCAGCAGCTTGAGCGGGGAGAATGAGCAGTTCTTC. It encodes CASSLSGENEQFF.

This clonotype has ten or more counts. The chain recombines TRBV3-1 with TRBJ2-7; perhaps TRBD2 as D (6 bases). Germline assignment: CDR1 LGHDT and CDR2 YNNKEL (reference sequence). Trimming shortened V by 4 bases and J by 2 bases, and 21 bases separated the two germline ends. The CDR3 consists of 17 residues. CDR3 in DNA: TGTGCCAGCAGCCGACTAGGGGTGGGGCCTCCGGCCTACGAGCAGTACTTC. This translates into CASSRLGVGPPAYEQYF.

The genes are TRBV27 and TRBJ1-6; D not resolved. V lost 2 bases and J lost 7, with 9 bases in between. The CDR3 is 14 residues long. Germline values: CDR1 MNHEY, CDR2 SMNVEV (reference sequence). CDR3 nucleotide sequence: TGTGCCAGCAGTTTAACACGAGTCAATTCACCCCTCCACTTT. Its protein is CASSLTRVNSPLHF.

The chain combines TRBV6-5 with TRBJ2-7; TRBD2 aligns across 9 bases. This CDR3 comprises 15 residues. The V segment lost 2 bases and the J segment 3 bases; nucleotides outside the gene matches: 5. CDR1 and CDR2 from the germline V gene are MNHEY and SVGAGI. The CDR3 is CASSYVTSGVYEQYF. In DNA form, the CDR3 reads TGTGCCAGCAGTTACGTGACTAGCGGAGTCTACGAGCAGTACTTC.

This clonotype was seen a handful of times. V gene TRBV10-3 combines with J gene TRBJ1-6, with TRBD1 as a possible D gene (5 bases). Germline V gives CDR1 ENHRY, CDR2 SYGVKD. The CDR3 length is 12 residues. The V and J ends lost 6 bases and 12 bases respectively, with 12 bases between them. CDR3 nucleotides: TGTGCCATCAGGGACGACCAGGGACCCCTCCACTTT. Amino acid sequence: CAIRDDQGPLHF.

This clonotype appeared many times. CDR3 in DNA: TGCAGTGTTAAACCCCCAGCGGGAGGGGGAACAGATACGCAGTATTTT. Amino acid sequence: CSVKPPAGGGTDTQYF. This chain joins TRBV20-1 and TRBJ2-3; 10 bases align to TRBD2. After removal of 7 bases from V and 3 bases from J, the junction contained 13 bases not matched to a gene. Germline lookup yields CDR1 DFQATT and CDR2 SNEGSKA (reference sequence). The CDR3 has 16 residues.

This clonotype was counted a single time. The chain is built from TRBV27 and TRBJ1-2; possible D gene TRBD1, 6 bases. This CDR3 spans 13 amino acids. CDR1 MNHEY and CDR2 SMNVEV come from the germline V gene (reference sequence). Between the trimmed V and J ends, which lost 8 bases and 4 bases, there was a span of 14 bases. The chain's CDR3 is CASARGGFYGYTF. DNA for the CDR3: TGTGCCAGCGCGAGGGGGGGCTTCTATGGCTACACCTTC.

The genes are TRBV19 and TRBJ2-1; no definite D call. Germline CDR1 LNHDA, CDR2 SQIVND (reference sequence). The CDR3 spans 13 residues. V gave up 5 bases and J gave up 8 bases, with 13 bases separating them. The CDR3 sequence is CASSPPIVDEQFF. The DNA for the CDR3 is TGTGCCAGTAGTCCACCAATAGTAGATGAGCAGTTCTTC.

This clonotype was recorded a few times. The V and J genes are TRBV18 and TRBJ2-2; D uncertain. Germline CDR1 KGHSH, CDR2 LQKENI. V was cut by 2 bases and J by 1 base, with 5 bases left in between. The CDR3 is 14 residues long. CDR3 region: CASSPAVNTGELFF. Here the CDR3 DNA reads TGTGCCAGCTCACCAGCGGTGAACACCGGGGAGCTGTTTTTT.

The sample holds a few counts of this clonotype. The chain carries TRBV25-1 and TRBJ2-5, with D unclear. In germline, CDR1 is MGHDK, CDR2 SYGVNS. The ends were cut back, 2 bases at V and 5 bases at J, with 12 bases in the middle. The CDR3 extends over 14 amino acids. As DNA, the CDR3 is TGTGCCAGCAGTGAAATGAGGATGGGCGAGACCCAGTACTTC. Translation gives CASSEMRMGETQYF. Full variable domain (outside the CDR3, taken from reference TRBV25-1 and TRBJ2-5): EADIYQTPRYLVIGTGKKITLECSQTMGHDKMYWYQQDPGMELHLIHYSYGVNSTEKGDLSSESTVSRIRTEHFPLTLESARPSHTSQYLCASSEMRMGETQYFGPGTRLLVL.